The present entry profiles one TCR beta chain with its context. The target of this receptor is not known. Per-base qualities were not stored, and no clone one base away is much larger. The data originate from a study of T cell changes during pregnancy in multiple sclerosis (dated 2019 in TCRdb). Background on the whole study: Changes in the T cell repertoire over the course of pregnancy were examined in this study in women with multiple sclerosis.

Preparation of the library involved the immunoSEQ multiplex PCR assay. TCRdb stores this immuneACCESS table with in-frame sequences only. Part of the clones is absent; in the studies checked, under half of the shortfall reflects unresolved V genes, and no reason is known for the rest. The sample has some 48,000 clones on record, roughly nine tenths of them singletons. Clones ranked in the top ten supply 8.3% of the sample. This TCR derives from a female donor with multiple sclerosis, enrolled in a pregnancy study. The sample here was CD8+ T cells from peripheral blood mononuclear cells, taken in the second trimester of pregnancy.

The nucleotides read TGTGCCAGCAGACCCGACAGGGTTGGCGAGCAGTACTTC. Its coded protein is CASRPDRVGEQYF. The sequence is built from TRBV7-6 and TRBJ2-7, and TRBD1 aligns with 7 junction nucleotides. The CDR3 spans 13 residues, from the cysteine through the phenylalanine. Left in the record is the CDR3 DNA by itself, 39 bases read in frame from the first base. After removal of 6 bases from V and 6 bases from J, the junction retains 8 bases not matched to a gene. Reading the germline V gene gives CDR1 SGHVS and CDR2 FNYEAQ. Full variable domain (CDR3 extended with the reference TRBV7-6 and TRBJ2-7 proteins): GAGVSQSPRYKVTKRGQDVALRCDPISGHVSLYWYRQALGQGPEFLTYFNYEAQQDKSGLPNDRFSAERPEGSISTLTIQRTEQRDSAMYRCASRPDRVGEQYFGPGTRLTVT.